This T cell receptor beta chain derives from a study of T cell repertoires in ileal Crohn's disease. Study results and caveats: Active smokers at surgery had more clonal expansions than non-smokers.

The protocol was immunoSEQ multiplex PCR, while the TCRdb copy is restricted to in-frame clones and leaves out a portion. This sample has 55,000 to 65,000 clones; about 89% occur once, and the top ten carry about 2.1%. With 7 bases clipped from V and 4 bases from J, the junction kept 3 bases outside the gene matches. Per germline, CDR1 SQVTM and CDR2 ANQGSEA. The CDR3 loop spans 13 amino acids. The time point was: neoterminal ileum biopsy at postoperative endoscopy, about 6 months after surgery. In regard to this clone: Its target is unknown.

The origin of this receptor is an adult with Crohn's disease. V usage is TRBV29-1 and J usage is TRBJ1-4; the match to TRBD1 covers 10 bases. Sequencing was performed on ileal tissue. CDR3 nucleotides: TGCAGCGGGGGACAGGGGAATAATGAAAAACTGTTTTTT. It yields the protein CSGGQGNNEKLFF. The full variable domain, rest sourced from reference TRBV29-1 and TRBJ1-4, is SAVISQKPSRDICQRGTSLTIQCQVDSQVTMMFWYRQQPGQSLTLIATANQGSEATYESGFVIDKFPISRPNLTFSTLTVSNMSPEDSSIYLCSGGQGNNEKLFFGSGTQLSVL.